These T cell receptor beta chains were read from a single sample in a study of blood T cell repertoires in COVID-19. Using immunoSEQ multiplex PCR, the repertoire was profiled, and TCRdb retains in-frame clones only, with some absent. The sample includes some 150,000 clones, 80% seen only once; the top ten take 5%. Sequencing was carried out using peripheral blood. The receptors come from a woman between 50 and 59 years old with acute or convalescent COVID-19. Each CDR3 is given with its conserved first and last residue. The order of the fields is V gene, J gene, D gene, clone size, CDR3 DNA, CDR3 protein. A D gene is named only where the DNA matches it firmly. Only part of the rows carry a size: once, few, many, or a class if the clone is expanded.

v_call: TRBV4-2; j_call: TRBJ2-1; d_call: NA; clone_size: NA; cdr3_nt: TGTGCCAGCAGCCAAGTCTCGAAGGGGCTCTACAATGAGCAGTTCTTC; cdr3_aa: CASSQVSKGLYNEQFF
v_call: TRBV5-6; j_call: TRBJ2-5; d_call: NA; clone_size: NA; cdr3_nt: TGTGCCTGCGGCTCGGGGTGGGAGACCCAGTACTTC; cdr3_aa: CACGSGWETQYF
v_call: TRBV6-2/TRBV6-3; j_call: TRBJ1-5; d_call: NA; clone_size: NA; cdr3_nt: TGTGCCAGCAGTTACTCGCGGGATCAGCCCCAGCATTTT; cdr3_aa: CASSYSRDQPQHF
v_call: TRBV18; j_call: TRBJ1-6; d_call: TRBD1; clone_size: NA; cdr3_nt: TGTGCCAGCTCACTCCAAGGACAGGAAAATTCACCCCTCCACTTT; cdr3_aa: CASSLQGQENSPLHF
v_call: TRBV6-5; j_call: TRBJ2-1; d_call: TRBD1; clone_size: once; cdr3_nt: TGTGCCAGCAGCCGAAGGGGGCCGGGCAATGAGCAGTTCTTC; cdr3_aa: CASSRRGPGNEQFF
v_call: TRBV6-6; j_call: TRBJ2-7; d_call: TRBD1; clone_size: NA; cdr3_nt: TGTGCCAGCAGTTACCCAGGACAGGTCCCCTCCTACGAGCAGTACTTC; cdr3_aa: CASSYPGQVPSYEQYF
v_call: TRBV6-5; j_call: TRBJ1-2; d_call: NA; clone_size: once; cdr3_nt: TGTGCCAGCAAAAGGACAGACTCCTATGGCTACACCTTC; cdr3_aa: CASKRTDSYGYTF
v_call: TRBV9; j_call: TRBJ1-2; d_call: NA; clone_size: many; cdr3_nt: TGTGCCAGCAGCGGATCTCGTGGGCCTCATGGCTACACCTTC; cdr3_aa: CASSGSRGPHGYTF
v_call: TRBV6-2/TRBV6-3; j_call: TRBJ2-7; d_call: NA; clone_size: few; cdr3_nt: TGTGCCAGCAGTTTTGACTCCCCGGCGGGGTACGAGCAGTACTTC; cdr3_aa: CASSFDSPAGYEQYF
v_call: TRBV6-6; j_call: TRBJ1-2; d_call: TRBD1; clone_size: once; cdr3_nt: TGTGCCAGCAGGGGGACAGGGGACGATGGCTACACCTTC; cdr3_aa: CASRGTGDDGYTF
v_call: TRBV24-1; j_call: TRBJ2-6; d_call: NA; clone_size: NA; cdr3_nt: TGTGCCGCGGCGAAGGCCGGGAGCTCTGGGGCCAACGTCCTGACTTTC; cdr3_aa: CAAAKAGSSGANVLTF
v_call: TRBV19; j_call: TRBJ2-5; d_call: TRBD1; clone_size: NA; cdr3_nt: TGTGCCAGTAGCGACAGGGGAGGCCAAGAGACCCAGTACTTC; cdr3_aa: CASSDRGGQETQYF
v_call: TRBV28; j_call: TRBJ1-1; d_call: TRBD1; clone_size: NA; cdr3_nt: TGTGCCAGCCCCCCAGGGGCAGGGGGGAACACTGAAGCTTTCTTT; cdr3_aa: CASPPGAGGNTEAFF
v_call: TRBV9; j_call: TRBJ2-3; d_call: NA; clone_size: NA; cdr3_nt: TGTGCCAGCAGCGCCCTGCCCAGATCGAACACAGATACGCAGTATTTT; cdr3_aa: CASSALPRSNTDTQYF
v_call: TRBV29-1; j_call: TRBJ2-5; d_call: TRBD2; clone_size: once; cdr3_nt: TGCAGCGTTGATACTAGCGGGGAGACCCAGTACTTC; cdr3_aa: CSVDTSGETQYF
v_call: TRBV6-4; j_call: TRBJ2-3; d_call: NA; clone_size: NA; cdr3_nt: TGTGCCAGCAGTGCGGGGAGCACAGATACGCAGTATTTT; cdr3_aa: CASSAGSTDTQYF
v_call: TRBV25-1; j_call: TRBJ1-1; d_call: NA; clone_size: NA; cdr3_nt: TGTGCCAGCAGTGAGTCGGGCAGGGGATACACTGAAGCTTTCTTT; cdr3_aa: CASSESGRGYTEAFF
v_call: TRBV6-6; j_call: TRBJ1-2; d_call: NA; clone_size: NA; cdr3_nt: TGTGCCAGCAGCCGTACCGATAGGGAGGGAAGCTATGGCTACACCTTC; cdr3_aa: CASSRTDREGSYGYTF